This T cell receptor (beta chain) was recorded in a study of blood T cell repertoires in COVID-19. Study context: Whether acute or convalescent, the COVID-19 samples came from the United States, Italy and Spain.

In the original processing: Estimates of nucleated cell counts were drawn from the amplification of reference gene primers. The protocol was immunoSEQ multiplex PCR, while the TCRdb copy is restricted to in-frame clones and leaves out a portion. V and J calls and clone size come straight from that table; D and trimming were deduced from the DNA. The profile shows approximately 130,000 clones, under 85% of them singletons. Participant-reported clinical history was the basis for cohort assignment. V was pared by 4 bases and J by 5 bases, with 6 bases of the junction left unmatched. CDR3 length equals 17 residues. CDR1 and CDR2 (germline): SGHTA, FQGTGA.

The TCR sequence derives from a young man who had recovered from COVID-19. The sequenced material came from PBMCs or T cells enriched from blood (not recorded which). The chain has TRBV7-3 and TRBJ2-2; 14 nucleotides line up with TRBD2. The CDR3 DNA reads TGTGCCAGCAGCTGGGGACTAGCGGGAGAGGGTACCGGGGAGCTGTTTTTT. It encodes CASSWGLAGEGTGELFF.